Sequencing of this T cell receptor beta chain was carried out in a study of regulatory T cells in long-lasting Graves disease (dated by TCRdb to the early 2020s). Background for the entire study: Patients with newly diagnosed Graves' disease had been on antithyroid drugs for under 3 months. This study used TCR sequencing and RNA sequencing of peripheral blood to compare persistent Graves' disease patients against newly diagnosed Graves' disease patients. The study was registered as a clinical trial and conducted in China. A total of some 35 samples underwent TCR sequencing: around 13 from persistent and some 20 from newly diagnosed Graves' disease patients. On the study overall, not on this receptor specifically: Sequencing and analysis were limited to the TCR beta chain. The small sample size was acknowledged by the authors as a limitation that may reduce accuracy. TRBV28, TRBJ1-2 and TRBJ2-5 were preferentially used in persistent disease, while TRBV20-1 and TRBJ2-1 were favored in newly diagnosed disease. Lower TCR Shannon entropy and fewer highly expanded clones were observed in persistent Graves' disease patients than in newly diagnosed patients, which suggested clonal expansion. Because the primary lesion, thyroid tissue, could not be accessed, the study looked at peripheral blood alone. Persistent patients shared more public clonotypes among themselves (more than 2,500) than newly diagnosed patients did (approximately 870).

V is cut back by 0 bases and J by 7 bases, with 6 bases in the junction unmatched. From its cysteine to its phenylalanine, the CDR3 spans 16 amino acids. Only the CDR3 DNA is retained, 48 bases long and in frame from the first base. CDR1 SGHRS and CDR2 YFSETQ were looked up in the germline V gene. The time point label, as the study defines it: newly diagnosed GD, antithyroid drugs for less than 3 months. RNA was extracted from PBMCs in TRIzol for both TCR sequencing and RNA sequencing. The diagnosis of Graves' disease followed American Thyroid Association guidelines. Patients were recruited from an endocrinology department in Xi'an, China. Each patient gave approximately 8.8 milliliters of peripheral blood, collected in an EDTA anticoagulant tube. PBMCs were isolated by Ficoll Paque Plus density gradient separation without further T cell sorting. RNA quality was checked with an Agilent 2100 Bioanalyzer and agarose gel, and concentration with a NanoDrop 2000.

This clonotype was seen more than once but under ten times. No antigen is known for it. Base-call qualities are not available, and no considerably larger clone is one nucleotide away. The library was generated by multiplex PCR. Reads for this sample came from an Illumina HiSeq 4000. TCR beta libraries were built with iRepertoire HTBI primers and Arm-PCR amplification of CDR3 regions. Before sequencing, the PCR products underwent gel purification. From the authors' description of their analysis: A total of fewer than 80 TRBV and some 15 TRBJ segments were identified across samples and were used for gene usage analysis of CDR3 amino acid clonotypes. Filtered high-quality paired reads were merged into contigs using COPE and FqMerger. BLAST was used to align contigs to the IMGT TRBV, TRBD and TRBJ reference genes, and CDR3 was defined following IMGT. Any clonotype with a frequency above 0.1% was counted as a highly expanded clone. Shannon entropy served as the measure of repertoire diversity, while the Gini coefficient captured V-J evenness. A clonotype was considered public if more than one individual shared it. The public reads were reprocessed in TCRdb via fastp at Q25 and MiXCR, keeping in-frame beta chains. Rows matching on CDR3 protein sequence are summarized as one entry with the most common DNA and genes. These V and J calls originate from TCRdb's pipeline instead of the authors' own analysis. The sample table shows more than 300,000 distinct CDR3 sequences, and 15% to 20% are seen once. The ten largest account for around 20% of the sample.

These sequences were also reported in another study, on T cells in Graves' hyperthyroidism and ophthalmopathy. The second paper states: Stable Graves' hyperthyroidism was defined as the absence of progression to ophthalmopathy over 18 months of follow-up. Hyperthyroidism patients were aged 18 to 65 years and newly diagnosed, with disease duration of less than 2 months. Any patient with an uncontrolled infection, another autoimmune disease, pregnancy or lactation was excluded. Diagnoses were established on the basis of clinical symptoms, serum thyroxine and TRAb, thyroid ultrasound, and orbital computed tomography. For the first round of RT-PCR on the TCR CDR3, the HTBI primer set was used together with the Qiagen OneStep RT-PCR kit. Most expanded thyroid clonotypes (frequency above 0.001) were also detected in blood, a finding suggesting that blood repertoires may reflect thyroid immune responses. In cross-validation, a model built on a 13 V-J signature told ophthalmopathy apart from stable hyperthyroidism with over 85% sensitivity and 81% to 82% specificity, and in testing the same model reached 80%/75%. In validation, the model predicted progression to ophthalmopathy a median of around 6.5 months before onset, with around 70% sensitivity and roughly 73% specificity. A discovery cohort of about a hundred patients, roughly 40 with Graves' ophthalmopathy and about 58 with stable Graves' hyperthyroidism, was used to find distinguishing TCR V-J signatures. Prospective prediction of ophthalmopathy was tested in an independent validation cohort consisting of 18 hyperthyroidism patients and some 15 patients who later progressed to ophthalmopathy. The 100 discovery patients were randomly split 7:3 into training and test sets. In addition, the study compared T-cell repertoires in thyroid tissue and in blood from roughly 6 Graves' hyperthyroidism patients. After sampling, hyperthyroidism patients received methimazole starting at 30 mg daily, and ophthalmopathy patients received high-dose intravenous methylprednisolone. Libraries were constructed in a second round of multiplex PCR, after which size selection and purification were carried out. The libraries were sequenced on an Illumina HiSeq2000 using paired-end 100 bp reads. SOAPnuke was used to process the raw data, throwing out any read that contained adapters or uncalled bases, had a mean Phred below 15, or lacked an exact constant-primer or identifier match. COPE v1.2.5 was used to merge the high-quality paired reads, and each unique nucleotide sequence was defined as a clonotype. MiTCR v1.1 was used to align the clonotypes against IMGT TRBV, TRBD and TRBJ reference segments. The analysis included only V-J combinations with a frequency above 0.0001, which together covered over 98% of the repertoires. The TCS score was defined as the ratio of F50 (clonal expansion) to E x V (chaos), calculated using BLOSUM62-based TCRdist between CDR3 peptides within each V-J. Welch's t-statistics and random forest reduced 500 to 550 V-J features to roughly 13, which were used in a naive Bayes classifier (R e1071). No statistical method was used to fix the sample size in advance, and group allocation was not hidden from the investigators. The paper describes TCR Vbeta CDR3 sequencing of around 140 peripheral blood samples, made up of approximately 40 ophthalmopathy patients, 70 to 75 hyperthyroidism patients and 17 progressor patients.

The sequence is built from TRBV5-1 and TRBJ2-1; 11 central nucleotides agree with TRBD2. The source is a woman aged 18 to 35 with Graves disease. Donor details come from another sample of the same person, matched by shared clones. The sample was peripheral blood mononuclear cells (PBMCs), taken at new diagnosis, from a patient treated with antithyroid drugs. The DNA sequence is TGCGCCAGCAGCTTGGCCTCTAGCGGGAGGACTAATGAGCAGTTCTTC. It codes for CASSLASSGRTNEQFF.